The 18 T cell receptor beta chains below were found in one sample sequenced in a study of blood T cell repertoires in COVID-19. The assay was immunoSEQ multiplex PCR, and TCRdb's table has in-frame clones only and misses some. The sample includes around 300,000 clones, around 88% of them seen just once. The source material was peripheral blood. These receptors came from a woman aged 30 to 39 who had recovered from COVID-19.

J is TRBJ2-1 and V is TRBV18; D is unclear. V was clipped by 0 bases and J by 7 bases, with 7 bases between them. This CDR3 comprises 13 residues. Germline V gene data show CDR1 as KGHSH and CDR2 as LQKENI. CDR3 coding DNA: TGTGCCAGCTCACCACCGTCTGTAAATGAGCAGTTCTTC. This translates into CASSPPSVNEQFF.

The chain uses TRBV5-1 and TRBJ1-1; 9 nucleotides agree with TRBD1. V lost 0 bases to trimming and J lost 4 bases; unmatched junction nucleotides: 1. CDR3 length: 14 amino acids. CDR1 is SGHRS, CDR2 YFSETQ, per germline. DNA of the CDR3: TGCGCCAGCAGCTTGGAGACAGGGGGCACTGAAGCTTTCTTT. Residues: CASSLETGGTEAFF. Drawing the rest from reference TRBV5-1 and TRBJ1-1, the complete variable domain is KAGVTQTPRYLIKTRGQQVTLSCSPISGHRSVSWYQQTPGQGLQFLFEYFSETQRNKGNFPGRFSGRQFSNSRSEMNVSTLELGDSALYLCASSLETGGTEAFFGQGTRLTVV.

The gene calls are TRBV21-1 and TRBJ1-5; the table assigns TRBD1, which was not confirmed against the DNA. TRBV21-1 has pseudogene status. This CDR3 comprises 16 residues. This chain's CDR3 is CASSWDRDRGNQPQHF. CDR3 nucleotides: TGTGCCAGCAGCTGGGACCGGGACAGGGGCAATCAGCCCCAGCATTTT.

This chain uses TRBV28 with TRBJ1-1; D is perhaps TRBD1 (5 bases). This CDR3 spans 15 amino acids. CDR1 is MDHEN and CDR2 is SYDVKM in the germline V gene. Trimming shortened V by 8 bases and J by 3 bases, and 19 bases separated the two germline ends. The CDR3 sequence is CASGASERKYTEAFF. The CDR3 DNA reads TGTGCCAGCGGGGCCTCAGAGAGGAAGTACACTGAAGCTTTCTTT.

The rearrangement joins TRBV7-6 to TRBJ2-5; 11 bases line up with TRBD2. V dropped 3 bases and J dropped 4; count of bases not matched to a gene: 10. The CDR3 sequence is 17 residues long. The germline V gene encodes CDR1 SGHVS and CDR2 FNYEAQ. The CDR3 nucleotides read TGTGCCAGCAGCTTTCGGGCTAGCGGGGGGTCGAGAGAGACCCAGTACTTC. Translating it yields CASSFRASGGSRETQYF.

The rearrangement joins TRBV29-1 to TRBJ1-5; 7 bases agree with TRBD1. J lost 2 bases, V lost 6 bases, and 4 bases had no gene match. Germline values: CDR1 SQVTM, CDR2 ANQGSEA. CDR3 length: 13 amino acids. CDR3 nucleotide sequence: TGCAGCGTGTATACAGGGGGCAATCAGCCCCAGCATTTT. This codes for CSVYTGGNQPQHF.

This chain uses TRBV4-3 with TRBJ1-5; D is unresolved. Germline V gene data show CDR1 as LGHNA and CDR2 as YSLEER. The CDR3 consists of 15 residues. V was cut by 1 base and J by 0 bases, with 7 bases left in between. The CDR3 region is CASSQVLASNQPQHF. In DNA, the CDR3 is TGCGCCAGCAGCCAAGTTCTAGCTAGCAATCAGCCCCAGCATTTT.

The J gene is TRBJ1-6, the V gene TRBV19, with 10 bases lining up with TRBD1. Trimming took 5 bases from V and 15 from J; bases not matched to a gene: 4. Germline CDR1 LNHDA, CDR2 SQIVND (reference sequence). This CDR3 has 12 amino acids. The CDR3 loop reads CASSGTGVDLHF. In DNA form, the CDR3 reads TGTGCCAGTAGTGGGACAGGGGTCGACCTCCACTTT.

V usage is TRBV6-4 and J usage is TRBJ2-7; D is possibly TRBD1 (6 bases). V was shortened by 5 bases and J by 0 bases, with 17 bases between the two germline ends. This CDR3 has 16 residues. The V gene's germline CDR1 is MRHNA and CDR2 SNTAGT. CDR3 nucleotide sequence: TGTGCCAGCAGTACCCCGGGACATTTTCTCTCCTACGAGCAGTACTTC. It yields the protein CASSTPGHFLSYEQYF.

The CDR3 region has the DNA TGTGCCAGTAGTATTAGCTTAACAGATACGCAGTATTTT. This gives the protein CASSISLTDTQYF. The chain links TRBV19 to TRBJ2-3; D gene ambiguous. V lost 3 bases, J lost 3 bases, and 7 bases lay in between. Germline assignment: CDR1 LNHDA and CDR2 SQIVND (reference sequence). The CDR3 runs 13 residues.

This chain joins TRBV4-1 and TRBJ2-3, with TRBD2 as a possible D gene (5 bases). The CDR3 has 15 amino acids. Germline V lookup: CDR1 MGHRA, CDR2 YSYEKL. With 4 bases removed from V and 0 bases from J, the gap between germline ends came to 11 bases. The CDR3 protein is CASSLAGASTDTQYF. The CDR3 nucleotides are TGCGCCAGCAGCCTGGCGGGTGCTAGCACAGATACGCAGTATTTT.

The rearrangement joins TRBV6-5 to TRBJ2-1; 8 positions match TRBD1. CDR1 and CDR2 from the germline V gene are MNHEY and SVGAGI. With 6 bases clipped from V and 3 bases from J, the junction kept 7 bases outside the gene matches. This CDR3 spans 15 amino acids. CDR3 protein: CASRQDRAHYNEQFF. CDR3 in DNA: TGTGCCAGCAGACAGGACAGGGCCCACTACAATGAGCAGTTCTTC.

The J gene is TRBJ2-3, the V gene TRBV19; 15 bases are a match to TRBD2. CDR3 length equals 16 residues. Germline CDR1 is LNHDA and CDR2 is SQIVND (reference sequence). Germline trimming cut 4 bases from V and 6 bases from J; bases unmatched to any gene: 5. CDR3 sequence: CASSTGLAGGLDTQYF. The CDR3 DNA reads TGTGCCAGTAGTACCGGACTAGCGGGGGGGTTGGATACGCAGTATTTT.

The chain links TRBV4-2 to TRBJ2-2; D might be TRBD1 (5 bases). Germline V CDR1 and CDR2: LGHNA, YNFKEQ. V was trimmed by 7 bases and J by 0 bases, leaving 12 bases between them. The CDR3 is made up of 15 amino acids. The CDR3 loop reads CASTSGHSNTGELFF. In DNA, the CDR3 is TGTGCCAGCACCTCAGGACATTCGAACACCGGGGAGCTGTTTTTT.

The chain combines TRBV7-4 with TRBJ1-4; 7 bases line up with TRBD1. Trimming removed 5 bases from V and 8 bases from J; junction bases left unmatched: 11. CDR1 and CDR2 from the germline V gene are SGHVT and SQSDAQ. The length of the CDR3 is 15 residues. As DNA, the CDR3 is TGTGCCAGCAGCCCAGGGGGACACCCACAAGAAAAACTGTTTTTT. The encoded protein is CASSPGGHPQEKLFF.

CDR3 amino acids: CASSLGRSSGNTIYF. The CDR3 DNA sequence: TGTGCCAGCAGCTTAGGGAGGAGCTCTGGAAACACCATATATTTT. The rearrangement uses TRBV7-3 and TRBJ1-3, with D unclear. Germline V gives CDR1 SGHTA, CDR2 FQGTGA. V was shortened by 2 bases and J by 0 bases, with 8 bases between the two germline ends. This CDR3 contains 15 residues.

The chain recombines TRBV5-6 with TRBJ2-2; TRBD2 aligns across 9 bases. With V trimmed by 3 bases and J by 7 bases, 10 bases remained unmatched. CDR1 and CDR2 (germline): SGHDT, YYEEEE. This CDR3 comprises 16 residues. DNA for the CDR3: TGTGCCAGCAGCTGGGGGGCGGGAGGGCCCAGCGGGGAGCTGTTTTTT. This codes for CASSWGAGGPSGELFF. Combining the CDR3 with reference TRBV5-6 and TRBJ2-2 gives the whole variable domain DAGVTQSPTHLIKTRGQQVTLRCSPKSGHDTVSWYQQALGQGPQFIFQYYEEEERQRGNFPDRFSGHQFPNYSSELNVNALLLGDSALYLCASSWGAGGPSGELFFGEGSRLTVL.

This clone was observed a single time. The gene calls are TRBV24-1 and TRBJ2-5; maybe TRBD2 (6 bases). Trimming shortened V by 4 bases and J by 7 bases, and 21 bases separated the two germline ends. Germline loops: CDR1 KGHDR, CDR2 SFDVKD. The CDR3 sequence is 16 residues long. CDR3 sequence reads: CATSDSVDSLGGTQYF. The DNA for the CDR3 is TGTGCCACCAGTGACTCAGTAGACTCCCTGGGGGGGACCCAGTACTTC.